A single sample gave rise to the 2 T cell receptor beta chains below, sequenced in a study of cytomegalovirus exposure and HLA in healthy donors. Both 60 Vbeta primers and 13 Jbeta primers went into the PCR. Sequencing was performed with immunoSEQ multiplex PCR; in TCRdb, only in-frame clones are kept and a portion is missing. The sample includes 100,000 to 130,000 clones, around 73% of them seen just once. Sequenced material: PBMCs. The origin of the receptors is a young man in good health and CMV-seronegative.

V is TRBV4-2 and J is TRBJ1-5; the match to TRBD1 covers 8 bases. The CDR3 runs 14 residues. The J segment lost 6 bases and the V segment lost 5 bases, leaving 6 bases of the junction unmatched. The V gene's germline CDR1 is LGHNA and CDR2 YNFKEQ. The DNA of the CDR3 is TGTGCCAGCAGCGACAGGGGAAGGAGTCAGCCCCAGCATTTT. Protein: CASSDRGRSQPQHF.

CDR3 DNA sequence: TGTGCCAGTATCGGGAGAAGCACAGATACGCAGTATTTT. This codes for CASIGRSTDTQYF. This chain joins TRBV19 and TRBJ2-3; TRBD2 is a possible D gene (6 bases). CDR3 length equals 13 residues. Germline V gene data show CDR1 as LNHDA and CDR2 as SQIVND (reference sequence). V lost 7 bases to trimming and J lost 0 bases, with 8 bases between them.